This T cell receptor beta chain was documented in a study of response to subunit inactivated influenza vaccine. Each CDR3 protein gets one entry after TCRdb re-called the RT-PCR reads with MiXCR. The sample carries approximately 700,000 distinct CDR3 sequences, over 11% recorded once. The CDR3 spans 15 residues. Germline CDR1 LGHDT, CDR2 YNNKEL (reference sequence). Between the trimmed V and J ends, which lost 1 base and 1 base, there was a span of 8 bases. This clonotype was found a few times. Its antigen is currently unknown. This may be a read error: a much more frequent sequence differs by one nucleotide. Notes on the study in general: It was the authors' suggestion that each seasonal influenza vaccination recruits few new T cells.

This specimen consisted of PBMCs from blood, obtained 14 to 15 days before vaccination. The rearrangement uses TRBV3-1 and TRBJ2-1; maybe TRBD2 (5 bases). This TCR came from a man aged 50-59 years who received an inactivated influenza vaccine. Written as DNA, the CDR3 is TGTGCCAGCAGCCAAGTCGGGGAGTCCTACAATGAGCAGTTCTTC. Protein product: CASSQVGESYNEQFF.